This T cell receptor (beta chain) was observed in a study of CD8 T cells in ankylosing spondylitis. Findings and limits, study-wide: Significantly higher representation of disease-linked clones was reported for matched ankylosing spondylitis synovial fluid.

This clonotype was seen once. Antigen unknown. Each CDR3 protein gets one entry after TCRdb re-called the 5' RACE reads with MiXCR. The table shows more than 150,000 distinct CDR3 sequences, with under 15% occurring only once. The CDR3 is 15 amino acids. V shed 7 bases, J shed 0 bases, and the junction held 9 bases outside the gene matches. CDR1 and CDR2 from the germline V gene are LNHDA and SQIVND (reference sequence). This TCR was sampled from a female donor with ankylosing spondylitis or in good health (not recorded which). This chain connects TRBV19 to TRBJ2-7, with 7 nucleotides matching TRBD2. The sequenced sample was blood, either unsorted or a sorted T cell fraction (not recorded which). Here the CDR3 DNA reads TGTGCCAGTACCGCGGCGGGGGAAAGCTCCTACGAGCAGTACTTC. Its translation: CASTAAGESSYEQYF.